One and the same sample provided the 29 T cell receptor beta chains below, sequenced in a study of OX40 agonist ivuxolimab in advanced cancers. The table came from immunoSEQ multiplex PCR; TCRdb's copy has only in-frame clones and leaves some out. This repertoire shows more than 80,000 clones, 85% to 95% found once; its top ten account for over 0.2%. The sample was CD4+ or CD8+ T cells sorted from blood, taken in a trial of the OX40 agonist ivuxolimab. Every receptor here comes from an adult with an advanced solid tumor such as melanoma, head and neck, liver or kidney cancer.

This chain uses TRBV5-1 with TRBJ2-7; D is uncertain. Trimming stripped 5 bases from V and 5 bases from J, with 11 bases between. Germline V gene sequence: CDR1 SGHRS, CDR2 YFSETQ. There are 12 residues in the CDR3. The CDR3 reads CASSFTRDEQYF. CDR3 DNA sequence: TGCGCCAGCAGTTTCACACGGGACGAGCAGTACTTC. Full variable domain (rest looked up from reference TRBV5-1 and TRBJ2-7): KAGVTQTPRYLIKTRGQQVTLSCSPISGHRSVSWYQQTPGQGLQFLFEYFSETQRNKGNFPGRFSGRQFSNSRSEMNVSTLELGDSALYLCASSFTRDEQYFGPGTRLTVT.

The J gene is TRBJ2-7, the V gene TRBV6-4; tentatively, D is TRBD1 (6 bases). The CDR3 totals 13 residues. V was clipped by 6 bases and J by 0 bases, with 9 bases between them. The germline gives CDR1 MRHNA, CDR2 SNTAGT. Here the CDR3 DNA reads TGTGCCAGCAGGGTGACAGGCTCCTACGAGCAGTACGTC. Protein: CASRVTGSYEQYV.

The table lists this clone with a count of one. This chain links TRBV18 with TRBJ2-7, with D maybe TRBD2 (5 bases). CDR1 is KGHSH, CDR2 LQKENI, per germline. The V end lost 6 bases, the J end lost 0 bases, and 12 bases lay between the germline ends. The CDR3 sequence is 14 residues long. The DNA for the CDR3 is TGTGCCAGCTCGTATCTAGCCAACTCCTACGAGCAGTACGTC. It codes for CASSYLANSYEQYV.

The rearrangement joins TRBV19 to TRBJ1-6; D is unclear. CDR1 LNHDA and CDR2 SQIVND come from the germline V gene (reference sequence). CDR3 length equals 13 residues. Trimming took 2 bases from V and 6 from J, leaving 5 bases between them. CDR3 loop: CASSIQPNSPLHF. The CDR3 DNA follows: TGTGCCAGTAGTATACAGCCTAATTCACCCCTCCACTTT.

The chain couples TRBV7-2 to TRBJ2-2; 9 nucleotides line up with TRBD2. Unmatched junction bases numbered 9, after V lost 6 bases and J lost 4 bases. The CDR3 covers 16 residues. Germline loops: CDR1 SGHTA, CDR2 FQGNSA. For the CDR3, the DNA is TGTGCCAGCAGGGCTACAGCGGGGGGTGGCACCGGGGAGCTGTTTTTT. Translation: CASRATAGGGTGELFF.

The J gene is TRBJ1-4, the V gene TRBV6-5; 8 bases align to TRBD1. Germline CDR1 is MNHEY and CDR2 is SVGAGI. Trimming cost V 6 bases and J 7 bases; bases outside gene matches: 7. This CDR3 region has 14 residues. As DNA, the CDR3 is TGTGCCAGCAGGCCCACAGGGGGATCTGAAAAACTGTTTTTT. It encodes CASRPTGGSEKLFF.

The CDR3 nucleotides read TGTGCCTGGAGTGCAGGTTTAGGGACAGATACGCAGTATTTT. Translating gives CAWSAGLGTDTQYF. The chain is built from TRBV30 and TRBJ2-3; D gene ambiguous. Germline CDR1 is GTSNPN and CDR2 is SVGIG (reference sequence). The CDR3 is made up of 14 amino acids. Trimming removed 1 base at V and 3 bases at J, with 11 bases between.

The rearrangement links TRBV6-4 to TRBJ1-1; D unresolved. V was pared by 3 bases and J by 4 bases, with 9 bases between. The CDR3 length is 13 residues. Germline CDR1 and CDR2: MRHNA and SNTAGT. The CDR3 region is CASSEETGTEAFF. The CDR3 nucleotides read TGTGCCAGCAGTGAAGAGACGGGCACTGAAGCTTTCTTT.

The CDR3 here is CASSISGRATDTQYF. CDR3 sequence (DNA): TGTGCCAGCAGCATTAGCGGGAGGGCCACAGATACGCAGTATTTT. This chain uses TRBV11-3 with TRBJ2-3, with 11 bases matching TRBD2. Germline assignment: CDR1 SGHNT and CDR2 YENEEA. The V segment lost 5 bases and the J segment 2 bases; nucleotides outside the gene matches: 3. The CDR3 extends over 15 amino acids.

The genes are TRBV6-6 and TRBJ2-7, with TRBD2 matching 12 bases. Germline CDR1 MNHNY, CDR2 SVGAGI (reference sequence). Losses at the gene ends were 4 bases for V and 5 bases for J; bases not matched to a gene: 6. The CDR3 sequence is 15 residues long. This CDR3 reads CASSSLLAGGNEQYV. The CDR3 bases are TGTGCCAGCAGTTCCCTACTAGCGGGAGGTAACGAGCAGTACGTC.

The V call is TRBV29-1, the J call TRBJ2-7; either TRBD1 or TRBD2 may supply D (5 bases each). Trimming pared 5 bases from V and 3 bases from J, leaving 11 bases between. This CDR3 region has 12 residues. Germline V gives CDR1 SQVTM, CDR2 ANQGSEA. The CDR3 reads CSVTGTDYEQYV. DNA for the CDR3: TGCAGCGTTACGGGGACGGACTACGAGCAGTACGTC.

This clone was seen a handful of times. The genes are TRBV5-5 and TRBJ2-7, with 8 bases fitting TRBD2. CDR3 length equals 14 residues. The germline V gene has CDR1 SGHKS and CDR2 YYEKEE (reference sequence). Losses at the gene ends were 3 bases for V and 7 bases for J; bases not matched to a gene: 9. The chain's CDR3 is CASSWASGSWEQYV. As DNA, the CDR3 is TGTGCCAGCAGCTGGGCCAGCGGGAGTTGGGAGCAGTACGTC.

The chain carries TRBV4-2 and TRBJ2-5; D unclear. V dropped 3 bases and J dropped 4 bases, with 9 bases sitting between them. CDR1 is LGHNA, CDR2 YNFKEQ, per germline. CDR3 length equals 13 residues. The CDR3 here is CASSQIVRETQYF. The CDR3, as DNA: TGTGCCAGCAGCCAGATCGTACGAGAGACCCAGTACTTC.

V is TRBV28 and J is TRBJ1-5; D gene unclear. The CDR3 has 15 residues. The germline V gene encodes CDR1 MDHEN and CDR2 SYDVKM. V was pared by 2 bases and J by 8 bases, with 16 bases between. CDR3 residues: CASSLSWGAAEPQHF. CDR3 DNA: TGTGCCAGCAGTTTAAGTTGGGGTGCGGCGGAGCCCCAGCATTTT.

The V call is TRBV4-3, the J call TRBJ2-1; no definite D call. CDR1 is LGHNA and CDR2 is YSLEER in the germline V gene. This CDR3 spans 16 amino acids. V lost 0 bases to trimming and J lost 0 bases, with 9 bases between them. The CDR3 nucleotides are TGCGCCAGCAGCCAAGATCCTCTTAACTCCTACAATGAGCAGTTCTTC. Translated: CASSQDPLNSYNEQFF.

This clone was picked up a small number of times. The chain combines TRBV19 with TRBJ1-3, with D maybe TRBD1 (6 bases). Germline V lookup: CDR1 LNHDA, CDR2 SQIVND (reference sequence). The V end was cut by 11 bases, the J end by 0 bases, with 17 bases between. This CDR3 spans 15 amino acids. The CDR3 DNA is TGTGCCGCTGGGAGGGGGGAGAACTCTGGAAACACCATATATTTT. It specifies CAAGRGENSGNTIYF. The whole variable domain, remainder taken from reference TRBV19 and TRBJ1-3, is DGGITQSPKYLFRKEGQNVTLSCEQNLNHDAMYWYRQDPGQGLRLIYYSQIVNDFQKGDIAEGYSVSREKKESFPLTVTSAQKNPTAFYLCAAGRGENSGNTIYFGEGSWLTVV.

V gene TRBV5-6 combines with J gene TRBJ2-3; D is unresolved. The length of the CDR3 is 13 residues. The germline CDR1 and CDR2 sequences are SGHDT and YYEEEE. Trimming removed 5 bases from V and 3 bases from J, with 10 bases in between. The CDR3 DNA follows: TGTGCCAGCAGGGCTTTGCGGACAGATACGCAGTATTTT. Protein: CASRALRTDTQYF.

This clone was observed once. The chain links TRBV19 to TRBJ1-6; 7 bases agree with TRBD1. Germline V gives CDR1 LNHDA, CDR2 SQIVND (reference sequence). The V gene end was trimmed by 4 bases and the J gene end by 8 bases; junction bases not matched to a gene: 5. The CDR3 runs to 14 residues. The CDR3 loop reads CASSRRQGDSPLHF. The CDR3 DNA is TGTGCCAGTAGTAGGCGACAGGGAGATTCACCCCTCCACTTT. Complete variable domain (other parts from reference TRBV19 and TRBJ1-6): DGGITQSPKYLFRKEGQNVTLSCEQNLNHDAMYWYRQDPGQGLRLIYYSQIVNDFQKGDIAEGYSVSREKKESFPLTVTSAQKNPTAFYLCASSRRQGDSPLHFGNGTRLTVT.

The V call is TRBV19, the J call TRBJ1-1, with D possibly matching TRBD1 (6 bases). Germline V CDR1 and CDR2: LNHDA, SQIVND (reference sequence). CDR3 length: 15 residues. Trimming took off 3 bases at V and 3 bases at J, with 14 bases between the two ends. The CDR3: CASSINPGDYTEAFF. Here the CDR3 DNA reads TGTGCCAGTAGTATCAATCCAGGGGATTACACTGAAGCTTTCTTT.

The chain joins TRBV29-1 to TRBJ1-1; 9 nucleotides align to TRBD1. The CDR3 spans 13 residues. The V segment lost 7 bases and the J segment 2 bases; nucleotides outside the gene matches: 5. Germline loops: CDR1 SQVTM, CDR2 ANQGSEA. The DNA of the CDR3 is TGCAGCGGTAAGACAGGGGGAAACACTGAAGCTTTCTTT. Translation: CSGKTGGNTEAFF.

This chain joins TRBV28 and TRBJ1-5; perhaps TRBD1 as D (5 bases). The CDR3 covers 17 residues. Trimming cost V 4 bases and J 2 bases, with 18 bases left between them. Germline lookup yields CDR1 MDHEN and CDR2 SYDVKM. The CDR3 DNA sequence: TGTGCCAGCAGTTCCCCATTCACAGGTAATGGCAATCAGCCCCAGCATTTT. Its translation is CASSSPFTGNGNQPQHF. The complete variable domain, with remaining parts taken from reference TRBV28 and TRBJ1-5, reads DVKVTQSSRYLVKRTGEKVFLECVQDMDHENMFWYRQDPGLGLRLIYFSYDVKMKEKGDIPEGYSVSREKKERFSLILESASTNQTSMYLCASSSPFTGNGNQPQHFGDGTRLSIL.

This chain joins TRBV5-1 and TRBJ2-3; 7 positions agree with TRBD1. Germline V CDR1 and CDR2: SGHRS, YFSETQ. The length of the CDR3 is 14 residues. Losses at the gene ends were 3 bases for V and 2 bases for J; bases not matched to a gene: 3. The CDR3, as DNA: TGCGCCAGCAGCTCGGGACAGACCACAGATACGCAGTATTTT. Amino acid sequence: CASSSGQTTDTQYF.

This chain joins TRBV15 and TRBJ2-1; no clear D. Germline loops: CDR1 LNHNV, CDR2 YYDKDF (reference sequence). Trimming pared 0 bases from V and 0 bases from J, leaving 9 bases between. CDR3 size: 16 residues. The CDR3 loop is CATSREDPGSYNEQFF. CDR3 DNA sequence: TGTGCCACCAGCAGAGAAGATCCGGGCTCCTACAATGAGCAGTTCTTC.

The chain couples TRBV5-1 to TRBJ2-5, with a weak D call TRBD1 (5 bases). This CDR3 has 13 residues. V was clipped by 5 bases and J by 4 bases, with 12 bases between them. The germline CDR1 and CDR2 sequences are SGHRS and YFSETQ. CDR3 amino acids: CASRQGWGETQYF. The CDR3, as DNA: TGCGCCAGCAGGCAGGGTTGGGGAGAGACCCAGTACTTC.

The CDR3 region has the DNA TGTGCCAGCAGCTTATACCCCCGCAGGACAGATACGCAGTATTTT. Translating gives CASSLYPRRTDTQYF. V usage is TRBV7-3 and J usage is TRBJ2-3; D is undetermined. Deletions cut 2 bases from V and 3 bases from J, with 12 bases between. Per germline, CDR1 SGHTA and CDR2 FQGTGA. The CDR3 loop spans 15 amino acids.

The chain joins TRBV5-1 to TRBJ2-1; TRBD2 agrees at 11 bases. The V gene's germline CDR1 is SGHRS and CDR2 YFSETQ. There are 18 residues in the CDR3. The V gene end was trimmed by 4 bases and the J gene end by 7 bases; junction bases not matched to a gene: 16. The CDR3 region has the DNA TGCGCCAGCAGCGCCGGGCTAGCGGGAGGCCCTGGGGGGAATGAGCAGTTCTTC. Translated: CASSAGLAGGPGGNEQFF.

CDR3 nucleotides: TGTGCCAGCAGTTATACAGGGCCCGCGGGCACTGAAGCTTTCTTT. The encoded protein is CASSYTGPAGTEAFF. The chain couples TRBV6-6 to TRBJ1-1; a weak D match, TRBD1 (6 bases). Germline CDR1 reads MNHNY; CDR2 reads SVGAGI (reference sequence). Deletions cut 3 bases from V and 4 bases from J, with 15 bases between. The CDR3 loop spans 15 amino acids.

V and J are TRBV18 and TRBJ2-1, with D possibly called TRBD1 or TRBD2 (5 bases each). The V end was cut by 0 bases, the J end by 7 bases, with 16 bases between. The CDR3 loop spans 16 amino acids. The germline V gene encodes CDR1 KGHSH and CDR2 LQKENI. CDR3 region: CASSPPLKGPGNEQFF. CDR3 coding DNA: TGTGCCAGCTCACCACCGCTCAAGGGGCCGGGGAATGAGCAGTTCTTC.

The chain combines TRBV7-3 with TRBJ1-3, with D tentatively TRBD1 (5 bases). The CDR3 runs to 17 residues. Looked up from germline, CDR1 is SGHTA and CDR2 is FQGTGA. Trimming left V 5 bases short and J 0 bases short, with 17 bases between. CDR3 bases: TGTGCCAGCAGCCCCCTAAACAGGATCCTCTCTGGAAACACCATATATTTT. Its translation is CASSPLNRILSGNTIYF.